These T cell receptor beta chains were read from a single sample in a study of spatial heterogeneity in lung cancer. TCRdb reprocessed the 5' RACE reads via MiXCR and lists one record per CDR3 protein. The sample holds 7,500 to 10,000 distinct CDR3 sequences, about 25% seen once. The source material was PBMCs, sampled at follow-up. These TCRs come from a female donor with early-stage non-small cell lung cancer. Both conserved end residues are trimmed from each CDR3. The D gene is left open where the match is weak.

D,V,J,CDR3
-,TRBV6-5,TRBJ2-5,ASSYDSEETQY
TRBD1,TRBV7-9,TRBJ1-5,ASSPTGGSSQPQH
TRBD2,TRBV4-3,TRBJ2-3,ASSQEAAGGGDTQY
-,TRBV29-1,TRBJ2-3,SVAWTGPDTQY
TRBD2,TRBV10-3,TRBJ2-3,AISVGLAGTDTQY
-,TRBV12-3/TRBV12-4,TRBJ1-5,ASSLGSAGGNQPQH
-,TRBV6-6,TRBJ1-1,ASSYSENTEAF
-,TRBV7-2,TRBJ2-7,ASSLAGGGSYEQY
-,TRBV7-6,TRBJ2-7,ASSLVGGSYEQY
TRBD2,TRBV7-8,TRBJ2-1,ASSPTSLAGEFGAEQF